These 6 T cell receptor beta chains were all obtained from the same sample, sequenced in a study of blood T cell repertoires in COVID-19. TCRdb's table, derived via immunoSEQ multiplex PCR, lists solely in-frame clones and lacks some. The repertoire holds roughly 250,000 clones, with more than 60% as singletons. Sequenced input: peripheral blood. All receptors derive from a woman between 40 and 50 years old with active or convalescent COVID-19.

This sequence joins TRBV6-5 and TRBJ1-2, with 7 positions matching TRBD1. From germline, CDR1 is MNHEY and CDR2 SVGAGI. J lost 3 bases, V lost 4 bases, and 2 bases had no gene match. This CDR3 has 13 residues. Here the CDR3 reads CASSLTGYYGYTF. CDR3 coding DNA: TGTGCCAGCAGTTTGACAGGGTACTATGGCTACACCTTC.

The chain carries TRBV24-1 and TRBJ2-1; tentatively, D is TRBD1 (7 bases). The germline CDR1 and CDR2 sequences are KGHDR and SFDVKD. There are 17 residues in the CDR3. V lost 4 bases and J 4 bases, leaving 19 bases between the germline ends. In DNA form, the CDR3 reads TGTGCCACCAGTGACGCGGGACAGAGCAAACGATACAATGAGCAGTTCTTC. Amino acids: CATSDAGQSKRYNEQFF.

The chain recombines TRBV5-4 with TRBJ2-1; 16 nucleotides line up with TRBD2. CDR1 and CDR2 (germline): SGHNT, YYREEE (reference sequence). This CDR3 comprises 17 residues. Trimming cost V 3 bases and J 8 bases; bases outside gene matches: 8. This CDR3 reads CASSSKGLAGGLDEQFF. In DNA, the CDR3 is TGTGCCAGCAGCTCGAAGGGACTAGCGGGGGGGCTCGATGAGCAGTTCTTC.

V is TRBV10-3 and J is TRBJ1-4, with D possibly TRBD1 on 5 matching bases. V shed 8 bases and J shed 8 bases, with 12 bases lying between them. Germline loops: CDR1 ENHRY, CDR2 SYGVKD. The CDR3 extends over 12 amino acids. As DNA, the CDR3 is TGTGCCATCGGACCGCGGGGGGAAAAACTGTTTTTT. Its protein is CAIGPRGEKLFF.

This chain joins TRBV6-5 and TRBJ1-2, with 7 bases lining up with TRBD1. The CDR3 runs to 14 residues. Germline V gene lookup returns CDR1 MNHEY and CDR2 SVGAGI. After removal of 6 bases from V and 5 bases from J, the junction contained 9 bases not matched to a gene. The CDR3 here is CASRFTGVGYGYTF. DNA of the CDR3: TGTGCCAGCAGATTTACAGGGGTCGGGTATGGCTACACCTTC.

On this clone: The sample contains more than one DNA sequence encoding this CDR3. The V gene is TRBV5-1, the J gene TRBJ1-6; TRBD1 agrees at 12 bases. Germline CDR1 reads SGHRS; CDR2 reads YFSETQ. V trimming: 0 bases; J trimming: 8 bases; junction bases outside the gene matches: 6. This CDR3 region has 17 residues. The CDR3 is CASSLVGGTGGDSPLHF. The CDR3 nucleotides read TGCGCCAGCAGCTTGGTTGGGGGGACAGGGGGCGATTCACCCCTCCACTTT.